These 3 T cell receptor beta chains share one sample of origin, sequenced in a study of blood T cell repertoires in COVID-19. Using immunoSEQ multiplex PCR, the repertoire was profiled, and TCRdb retains in-frame clones only, with some absent. The data show about 220,000 clones, around 80% seen once. The sequenced sample was peripheral blood. Receptors were obtained from a human donor in a cohort sampled during active COVID-19.

This clone was seen only once. The chain carries TRBV15 and TRBJ1-6; 8 bases fit TRBD1. Germline CDR1 is LNHNV and CDR2 is YYDKDF (reference sequence). The CDR3 is 17 amino acids. The J segment lost 7 bases and the V segment lost 1 base, leaving 9 bases of the junction unmatched. The CDR3 DNA reads TGTGCCACCAGCAGAGCCTTGTCAGGGGGCTCCAATTCACCCCTCCACTTT. Amino acids: CATSRALSGGSNSPLHF.

The chain combines TRBV18 with TRBJ2-3, with D maybe TRBD1 (5 bases). This CDR3 spans 14 amino acids. Germline lookup yields CDR1 KGHSH and CDR2 LQKENI. The V end lost 6 bases, the J end lost 2 bases, and 12 bases lay between the germline ends. The DNA of the CDR3 is TGTGCCAGCTCCCCCCCGACAGTCACAGATACGCAGTATTTT. It specifies CASSPPTVTDTQYF. The full variable domain, in which reference TRBV18 and TRBJ2-3 provide the parts outside the CDR3, is NAGVMQNPRHLVRRRGQEARLRCSPMKGHSHVYWYRQLPEEGLKFMVYLQKENIIDESGMPKERFSAEFPKEGPSILRIQQVVRGDSAAYFCASSPPTVTDTQYFGPGTRLTVL.

The gene calls are TRBV19 and TRBJ2-1; tentatively, D is TRBD2 (5 bases). Germline values: CDR1 LNHDA, CDR2 SQIVND (reference sequence). Trimming pared 7 bases from V and 0 bases from J, leaving 7 bases between. The CDR3 covers 13 residues. As DNA, the CDR3 is TGTGCCAGTAAACTAGACTCCTACAATGAGCAGTTCTTC. The encoded protein is CASKLDSYNEQFF.